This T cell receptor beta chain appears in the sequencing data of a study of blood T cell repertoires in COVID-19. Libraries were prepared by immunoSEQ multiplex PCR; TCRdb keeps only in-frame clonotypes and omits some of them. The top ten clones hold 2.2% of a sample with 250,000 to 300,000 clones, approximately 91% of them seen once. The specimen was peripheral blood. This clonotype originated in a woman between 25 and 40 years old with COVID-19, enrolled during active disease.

CDR3 protein: CASSGIAGGRNEQFF. The CDR3 DNA follows: TGTGCCAGCAGCGGCATAGCGGGAGGACGCAATGAGCAGTTCTTC. The V gene is TRBV5-4, the J gene TRBJ2-1; 10 bases line up with TRBD2. With 4 bases clipped from V and 6 bases from J, the junction kept 7 bases outside the gene matches. Per the germline V gene, CDR1 is SGHNT and CDR2 is YYREEE (reference sequence). The CDR3 has 15 residues.